This T cell receptor (beta chain) derives from a study of shared T cell receptors in the human thymus. V was cut by 5 bases and J by 2 bases, with 22 bases left in between. Germline values: CDR1 LNHDA, CDR2 SQIVND (reference sequence). This CDR3 has 19 amino acids. Assay: immunoSEQ multiplex PCR; the TCRdb copy retains only in-frame clones and omits some. The sample has about 610,000 clones, around 87% seen once. This sample was also put to use in a study of human thymus T cells. That investigation notes: Having corrective surgery for congenital heart defects, healthy Finnish infants were the ones who donated. Thymus specimens were resections from corrective heart surgery. Apparent skewing of V and J gene usage characterized both thymic and blood repertoires.

This chain joins TRBV19 and TRBJ2-6; weak D call: TRBD2 (7 bases). The sequence was obtained from a boy under three years old with a congenital heart defect. The sequenced sample consisted of thymocytes. The CDR3 DNA follows: TGTGCCAGTAGTGTGGGGGGGAAGAGTAAGGGGGCTGGGGCCAACGTCCTGACTTTC. Protein product: CASSVGGKSKGAGANVLTF.